This TCR beta chain originates from a study (dated by TCRdb to between 2014 and 2016). Background for the entire study: The study set out to test whether tumor-infiltrating Tregs in breast cancer get recruited from blood Tregs or are instead converted in situ from other CD4+ T cell subsets.

This clonotype was seen a few times. Its antigen is unknown. The input lacks base qualities; no much larger clone sits a single base away. Naive CD4+ T cells were purified with the Miltenyi Naive CD4+ T Cell Isolation kit, with Tregs depleted using CD25 microbeads. Tregs, naive and memory CD4+ T cells from tumor, blood and ipsilateral draining lymph nodes of about five breast cancer patients underwent full-length TCR alpha and beta sequencing. Tumor tissue, along with lymph nodes from ipsilateral axillary dissection, was perfused with PBS, minced, and then digested using collagenase I and hyaluronidase. Ficoll density gradient centrifugation was used to isolate mononuclear cells from lymph nodes or from 50 ml of peripheral blood. Sorted cell populations were confirmed by FACS to exceed 90% purity. Amplification of full-length TCR variable regions was done by 5' RACE PCR using constant-region reverse primers, and this step was followed by semi-nested PCR with Nested Universal Primer A. Using the ReliaPrep RNA Cell Miniprep System, total RNA was extracted, and the SMARTer RACE 5'/3' Kit was then used to reverse transcribe the RNA into 5'RACE-ready cDNA. Multiplex adaptors were used to barcode full-length TCR alpha and beta libraries, and the barcoded libraries were sequenced on an Illumina MiSeq. The study's own analysis went as follows. For each of nine subset-tissue groups, sequencing data from the five patients were pooled, and the groups were compared by unsupervised clustering of TCR gene usage. The Morisita-Horn index was used to calculate repertoire similarity, with shared sequences weighted by how much each contributed to each repertoire. TCRdb passed the public sequencing reads through fastp at Q25 and MiXCR, retaining productive beta sequences. Rows are unified per CDR3 protein, each entry keeping the most common DNA and genes. What appears here as the V and J calls and clone size reflects TCRdb's work, not the paper's. The sample table shows some 37,000 distinct CDR3 sequences, and approximately 19% are seen once. In total, the top ten clones hold 2.8% of the sample.

On the study overall, not on this receptor specifically: Tumor memory CD4+ T cell TCR gene usage clustered with blood and lymph node memory CD4+ cells and lymph node naive CD4+ cells. Rather than covering whole repertoires, validation in the larger cohort was restricted to a single TCR beta V-J rearrangement. The greatest overlap of tumor-infiltrating Treg TCR alpha and beta sequences was observed with tumor naive CD4+ T cells, followed by blood naive CD4+ T cells.

The sequencing input was naive CD4+ T cells sorted from a lymph node. The intended sense of this specimen's cell subset or site label: naive CD4+ T cells, CD4+CD45RA+CD25-. This sequence originates from a female donor with breast cancer.

The DNA sequence is as follows: TGTGCCAGCAGCTCTACGGGACTAGCGGGAGGTGAGCAGTTCTTC. It is translated as CASSSTGLAGGEQFF. The chain is assembled from TRBV7-2 and TRBJ2-1, with TRBD2 matching 15 junction bases. The CDR3 runs 15 residues from the cysteine to the phenylalanine. This entry keeps only the CDR3 DNA: 45 bases, framed from base 1. CDR1 and CDR2 are read off the germline V gene as SGHTA and FQGNSA. At the junction V is shortened by 4 bases and J by 9 bases; bases outside the gene matches: 4.